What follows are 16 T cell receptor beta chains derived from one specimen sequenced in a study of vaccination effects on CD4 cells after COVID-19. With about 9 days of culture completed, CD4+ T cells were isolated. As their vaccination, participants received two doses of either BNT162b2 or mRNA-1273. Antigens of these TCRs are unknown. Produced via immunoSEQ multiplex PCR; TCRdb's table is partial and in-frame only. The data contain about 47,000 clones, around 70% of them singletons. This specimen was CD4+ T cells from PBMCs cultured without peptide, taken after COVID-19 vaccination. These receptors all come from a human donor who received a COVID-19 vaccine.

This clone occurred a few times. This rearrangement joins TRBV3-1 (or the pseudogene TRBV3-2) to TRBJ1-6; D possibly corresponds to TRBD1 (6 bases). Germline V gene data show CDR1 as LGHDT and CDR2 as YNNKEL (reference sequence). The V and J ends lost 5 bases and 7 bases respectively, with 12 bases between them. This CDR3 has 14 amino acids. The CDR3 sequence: CASSSGTRNSPLHF. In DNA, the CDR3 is TGTGCCAGCAGCTCCGGGACAAGAAATTCACCCCTCCACTTT.

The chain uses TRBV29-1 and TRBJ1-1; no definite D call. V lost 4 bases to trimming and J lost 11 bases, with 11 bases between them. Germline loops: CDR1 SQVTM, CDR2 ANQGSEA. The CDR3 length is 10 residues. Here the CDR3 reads CSVVRELAFF. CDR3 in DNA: TGCAGCGTTGTGAGGGAGTTGGCTTTCTTT.

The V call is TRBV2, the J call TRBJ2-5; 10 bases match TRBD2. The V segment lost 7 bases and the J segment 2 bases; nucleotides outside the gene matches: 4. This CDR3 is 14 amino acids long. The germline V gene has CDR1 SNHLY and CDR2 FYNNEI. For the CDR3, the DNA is TGTGCCAGCAACACACTAGCGGGACAAGAGACCCAGTACTTC. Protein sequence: CASNTLAGQETQYF.

Here the CDR3 DNA reads TGCAGTGCTAGCAACGGACAGGGGGTGTACTTC. This codes for CSASNGQGVYF. This sequence joins TRBV20-1 and TRBJ2-7, with TRBD1 matching 10 bases. The CDR3 runs 11 residues. Germline CDR1 reads DFQATT; CDR2 reads SNEGSKA (reference sequence). The V gene end was trimmed by 3 bases and the J gene end by 12 bases; junction bases not matched to a gene: 5.

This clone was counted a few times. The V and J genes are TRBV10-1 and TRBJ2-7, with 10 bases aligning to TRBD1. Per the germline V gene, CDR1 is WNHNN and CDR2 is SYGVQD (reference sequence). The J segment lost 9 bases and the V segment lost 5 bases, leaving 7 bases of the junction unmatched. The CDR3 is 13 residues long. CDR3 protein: CASSPGTGVGQYF. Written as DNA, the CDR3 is TGCGCCAGCAGTCCCGGGACAGGGGTCGGGCAGTACTTC.

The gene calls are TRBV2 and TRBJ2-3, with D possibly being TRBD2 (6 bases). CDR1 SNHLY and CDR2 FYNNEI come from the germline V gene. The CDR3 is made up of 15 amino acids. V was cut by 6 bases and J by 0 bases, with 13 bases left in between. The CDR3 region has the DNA TGTGCCAGCAGAATAAGGGAGGATAGCACAGATACGCAGTATTTT. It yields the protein CASRIREDSTDTQYF.

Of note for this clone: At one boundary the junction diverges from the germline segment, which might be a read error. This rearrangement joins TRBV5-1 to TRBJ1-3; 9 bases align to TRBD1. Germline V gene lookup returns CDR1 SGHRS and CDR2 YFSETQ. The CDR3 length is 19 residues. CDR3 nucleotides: TGCGCCAGCAACTTGACGGGAGGACAGGGGAAATTCTCTGGAAACACCATATATTTT. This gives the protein CASNLTGGQGKFSGNTIYF.

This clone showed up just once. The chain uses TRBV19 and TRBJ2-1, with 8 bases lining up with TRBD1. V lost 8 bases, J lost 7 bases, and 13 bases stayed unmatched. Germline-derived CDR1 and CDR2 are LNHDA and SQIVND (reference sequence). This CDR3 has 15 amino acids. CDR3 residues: CASGTTRTGLNEQFF. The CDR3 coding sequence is TGTGCCAGTGGGACAACTAGGACAGGGTTGAATGAGCAGTTCTTC.

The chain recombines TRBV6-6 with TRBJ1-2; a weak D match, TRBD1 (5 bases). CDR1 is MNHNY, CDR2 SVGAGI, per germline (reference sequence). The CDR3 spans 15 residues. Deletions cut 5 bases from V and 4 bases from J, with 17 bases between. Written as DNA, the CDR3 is TGTGCCAGCAGTCCCGGGACCAAAAGAGGCTATGGCTACACCTTC. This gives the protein CASSPGTKRGYGYTF.

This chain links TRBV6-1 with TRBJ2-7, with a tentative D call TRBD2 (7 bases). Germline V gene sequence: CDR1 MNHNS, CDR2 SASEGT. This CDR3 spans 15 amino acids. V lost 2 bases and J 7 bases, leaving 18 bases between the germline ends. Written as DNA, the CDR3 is TGTGCCAGCAGTGAACGGGGGGCCACCATCTTTGAGCAGTACTTC. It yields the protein CASSERGATIFEQYF.

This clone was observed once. The CDR3 here is CASSTSEAGVGNTEAFF. CDR3 nucleotides: TGTGCCAGCAGCACAAGCGAGGCAGGGGTAGGGAACACTGAAGCTTTCTTT. V and J are TRBV4-2 and TRBJ1-1; possible D gene TRBD1, 6 bases. This CDR3 is 17 amino acids long. The ends were cut back, 5 bases at V and 1 base at J, with 20 bases in the middle. Germline CDR1 reads LGHNA; CDR2 reads YNFKEQ.

The CDR3 DNA reads as TGTGCCAGCAGTTACAGGGGTACCTCCTACGAGCAGTACTTC. Translation gives CASSYRGTSYEQYF. The rearrangement links TRBV27 to TRBJ2-7, with TRBD1 matching over 7 bases. Germline trimming cut 4 bases from V and 0 bases from J; bases unmatched to any gene: 3. The CDR3 has 14 amino acids. The germline gives CDR1 MNHEY, CDR2 SMNVEV (reference sequence).

CDR3 in DNA: TGTGCCAGCAGTTACGGAGGCAGGAACACTGAAGCTTTCTTT. Protein product: CASSYGGRNTEAFF. The V gene is TRBV6-5, the J gene TRBJ1-1; D gene uncertain. V was trimmed by 2 bases and J by 1 base, leaving 8 bases between them. This CDR3 spans 14 amino acids. Germline CDR1 reads MNHEY; CDR2 reads SVGAGI.

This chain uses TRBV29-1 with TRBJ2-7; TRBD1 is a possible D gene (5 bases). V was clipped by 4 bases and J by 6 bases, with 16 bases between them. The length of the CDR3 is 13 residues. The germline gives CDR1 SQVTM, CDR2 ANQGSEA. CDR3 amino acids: CSVGGLQNAEQYF. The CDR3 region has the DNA TGCAGCGTTGGGGGCCTACAGAACGCCGAGCAGTACTTC.

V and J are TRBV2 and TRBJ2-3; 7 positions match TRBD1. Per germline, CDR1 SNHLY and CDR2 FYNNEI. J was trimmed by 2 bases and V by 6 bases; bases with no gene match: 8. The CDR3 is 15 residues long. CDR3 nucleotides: TGTGCCAGCAGGAACATACAGGGGAACACAGATACGCAGTATTTT. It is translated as CASRNIQGNTDTQYF.

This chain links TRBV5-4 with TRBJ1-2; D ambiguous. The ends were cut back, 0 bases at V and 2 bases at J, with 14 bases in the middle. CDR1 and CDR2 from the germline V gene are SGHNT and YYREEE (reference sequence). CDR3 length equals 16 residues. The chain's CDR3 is CASSLEGSRINYGYTF. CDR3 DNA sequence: TGTGCCAGCAGCTTGGAGGGTTCGCGGATCAACTATGGCTACACCTTC.